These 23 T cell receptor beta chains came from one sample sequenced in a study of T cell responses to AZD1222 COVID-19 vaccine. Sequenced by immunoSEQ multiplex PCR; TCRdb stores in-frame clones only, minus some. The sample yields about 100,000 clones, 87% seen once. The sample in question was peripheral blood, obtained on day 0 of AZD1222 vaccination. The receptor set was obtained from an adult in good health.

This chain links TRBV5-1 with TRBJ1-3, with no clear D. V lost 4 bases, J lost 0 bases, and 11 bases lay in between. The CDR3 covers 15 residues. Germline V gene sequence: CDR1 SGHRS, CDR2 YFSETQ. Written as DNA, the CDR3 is TGCGCCAGCAGCGCAGCCATGAGCTCTGGAAACACCATATATTTT. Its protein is CASSAAMSSGNTIYF.

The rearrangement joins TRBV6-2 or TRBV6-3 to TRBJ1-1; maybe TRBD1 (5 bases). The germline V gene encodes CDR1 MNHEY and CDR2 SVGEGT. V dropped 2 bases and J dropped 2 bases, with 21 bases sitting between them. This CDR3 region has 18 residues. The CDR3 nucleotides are TGTGCCAGCAGTTACCAACCAAACATTTACAGGTCTAACACTGAAGCTTTCTTT. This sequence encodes CASSYQPNIYRSNTEAFF.

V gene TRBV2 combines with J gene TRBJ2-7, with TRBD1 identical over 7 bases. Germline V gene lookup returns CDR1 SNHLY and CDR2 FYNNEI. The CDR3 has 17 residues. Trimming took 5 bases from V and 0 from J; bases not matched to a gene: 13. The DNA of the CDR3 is TGTGCCAGCAGTCAGCCAACGACAGGGTTCAACTCCTACGAGCAGTACTTC. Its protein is CASSQPTTGFNSYEQYF.

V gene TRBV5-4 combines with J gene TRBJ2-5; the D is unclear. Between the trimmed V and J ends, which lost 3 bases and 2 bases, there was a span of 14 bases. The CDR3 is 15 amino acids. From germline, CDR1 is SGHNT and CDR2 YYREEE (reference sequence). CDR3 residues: CASSSDLGRQETQYF. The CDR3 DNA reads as TGTGCCAGCAGCTCGGATCTTGGGCGGCAAGAGACCCAGTACTTC.

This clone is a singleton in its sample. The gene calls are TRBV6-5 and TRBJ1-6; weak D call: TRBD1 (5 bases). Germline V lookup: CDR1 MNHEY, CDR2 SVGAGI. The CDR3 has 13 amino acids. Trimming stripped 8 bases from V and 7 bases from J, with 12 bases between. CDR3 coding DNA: TGTGCCAGCCTGCGGCAGGGAAATTCACCCCTCCACTTT. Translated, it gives CASLRQGNSPLHF.

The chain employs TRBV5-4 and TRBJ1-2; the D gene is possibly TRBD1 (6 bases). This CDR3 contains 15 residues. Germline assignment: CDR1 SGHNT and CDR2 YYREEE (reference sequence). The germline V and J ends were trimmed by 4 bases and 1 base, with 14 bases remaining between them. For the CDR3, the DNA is TGTGCCAGCAGCACCCCGACAGGCCTTAACTATGGCTACACCTTC. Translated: CASSTPTGLNYGYTF.

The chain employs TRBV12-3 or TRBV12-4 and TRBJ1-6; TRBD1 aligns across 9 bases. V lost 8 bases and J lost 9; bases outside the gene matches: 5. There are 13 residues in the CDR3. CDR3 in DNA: TGTGCCAGCGGGGAACAGGGGGCTTCACCCCTCCACTTT. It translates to CASGEQGASPLHF.

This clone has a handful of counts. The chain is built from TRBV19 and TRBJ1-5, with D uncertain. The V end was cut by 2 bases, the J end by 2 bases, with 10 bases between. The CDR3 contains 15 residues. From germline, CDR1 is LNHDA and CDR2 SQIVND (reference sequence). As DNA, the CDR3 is TGTGCCAGTAGTATAATGAACCTTGGCAATCAGCCCCAGCATTTT. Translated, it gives CASSIMNLGNQPQHF.

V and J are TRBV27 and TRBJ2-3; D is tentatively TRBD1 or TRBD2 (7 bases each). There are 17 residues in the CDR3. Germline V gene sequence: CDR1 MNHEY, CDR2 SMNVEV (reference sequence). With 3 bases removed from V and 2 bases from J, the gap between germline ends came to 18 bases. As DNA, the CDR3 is TGTGCCAGCAGTTTTCGGGAGGACAGGCTCCACACAGATACGCAGTATTTT. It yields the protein CASSFREDRLHTDTQYF.

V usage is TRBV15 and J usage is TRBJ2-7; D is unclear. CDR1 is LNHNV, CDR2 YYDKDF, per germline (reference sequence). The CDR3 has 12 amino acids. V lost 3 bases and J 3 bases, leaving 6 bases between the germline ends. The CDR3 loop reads CATSRSNYEQYF. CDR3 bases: TGTGCCACCAGCAGGTCCAACTACGAGCAGTACTTC.

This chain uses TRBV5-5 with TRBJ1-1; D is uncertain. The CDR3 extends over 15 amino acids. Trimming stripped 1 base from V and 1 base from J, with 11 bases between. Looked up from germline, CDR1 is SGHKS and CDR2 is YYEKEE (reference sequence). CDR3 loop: CASSLNPRQNTEAFF. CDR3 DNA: TGTGCCAGCAGCTTGAATCCCAGACAGAACACTGAAGCTTTCTTT. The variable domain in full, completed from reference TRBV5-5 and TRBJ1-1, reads DAGVTQSPTHLIKTRGQQVTLRCSPISGHKSVSWYQQVLGQGPQFIFQYYEKEERGRGNFPDRFSARQFPNYSSELNVNALLLGDSALYLCASSLNPRQNTEAFFGQGTRLTVV.

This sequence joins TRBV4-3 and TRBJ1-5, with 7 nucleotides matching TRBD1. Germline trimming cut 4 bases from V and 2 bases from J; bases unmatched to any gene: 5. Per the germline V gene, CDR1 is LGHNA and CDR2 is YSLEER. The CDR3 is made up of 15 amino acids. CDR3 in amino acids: CASSRDRAGNQPQHF. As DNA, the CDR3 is TGCGCCAGCAGCCGAGACAGGGCTGGCAATCAGCCCCAGCATTTT.

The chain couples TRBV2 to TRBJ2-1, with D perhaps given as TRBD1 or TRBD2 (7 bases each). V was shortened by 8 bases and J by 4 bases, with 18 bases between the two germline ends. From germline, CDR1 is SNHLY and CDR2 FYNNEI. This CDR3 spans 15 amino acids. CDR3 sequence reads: CASQGGRLTYNEQFF. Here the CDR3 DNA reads TGTGCCAGCCAGGGGGGGCGCCTAACATACAATGAGCAGTTCTTC.

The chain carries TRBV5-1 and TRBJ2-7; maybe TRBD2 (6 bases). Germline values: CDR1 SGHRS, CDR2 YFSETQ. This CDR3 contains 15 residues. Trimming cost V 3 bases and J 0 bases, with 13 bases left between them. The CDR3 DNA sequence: TGCGCCAGCAGCTGGGCGGGGTCCGGCTCCTACGAGCAGTACTTC. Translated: CASSWAGSGSYEQYF.

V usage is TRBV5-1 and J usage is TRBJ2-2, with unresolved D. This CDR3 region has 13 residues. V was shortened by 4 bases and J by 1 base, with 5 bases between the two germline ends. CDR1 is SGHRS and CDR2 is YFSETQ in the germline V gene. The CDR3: CASSGVNTGELFF. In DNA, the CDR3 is TGCGCCAGCAGCGGAGTGAACACCGGGGAGCTGTTTTTT.

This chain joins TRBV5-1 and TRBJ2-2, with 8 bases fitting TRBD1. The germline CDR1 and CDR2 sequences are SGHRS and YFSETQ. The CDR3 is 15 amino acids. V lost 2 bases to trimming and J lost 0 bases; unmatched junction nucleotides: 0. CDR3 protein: CASSLQGANTGELFF. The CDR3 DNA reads TGCGCCAGCAGCTTACAGGGGGCGAACACCGGGGAGCTGTTTTTT.

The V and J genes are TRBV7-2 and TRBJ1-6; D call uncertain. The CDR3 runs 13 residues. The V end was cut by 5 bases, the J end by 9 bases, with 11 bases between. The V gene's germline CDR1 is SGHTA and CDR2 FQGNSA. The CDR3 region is CASSPDQSSPLHF. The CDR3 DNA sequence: TGTGCCAGCAGCCCGGACCAGTCTTCACCCCTCCACTTT.

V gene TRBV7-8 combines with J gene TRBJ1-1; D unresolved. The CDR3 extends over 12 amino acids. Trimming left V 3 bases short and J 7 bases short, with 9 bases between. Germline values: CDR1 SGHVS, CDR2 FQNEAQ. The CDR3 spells CASSFGHLEAFF. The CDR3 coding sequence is TGTGCCAGCAGCTTCGGGCATCTTGAAGCTTTCTTT.

CDR3 DNA sequence: TGTGCCAGCAGTTACATTGGGGAAGGAGCTGGAAACACCATATATTTT. Its protein product is CASSYIGEGAGNTIYF. The chain combines TRBV6-6 with TRBJ1-3; no clear D gene. Trimming took 2 bases from V and 2 from J, leaving 13 bases between them. In germline, CDR1 is MNHNY, CDR2 SVGAGI (reference sequence). There are 16 residues in the CDR3.

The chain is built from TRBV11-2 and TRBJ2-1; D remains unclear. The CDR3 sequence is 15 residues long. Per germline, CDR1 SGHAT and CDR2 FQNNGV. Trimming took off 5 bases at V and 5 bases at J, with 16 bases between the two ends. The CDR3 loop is CASSPRTASNNEQFF. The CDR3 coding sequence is TGTGCCAGCAGCCCCCGGACGGCTAGTAACAATGAGCAGTTCTTC.

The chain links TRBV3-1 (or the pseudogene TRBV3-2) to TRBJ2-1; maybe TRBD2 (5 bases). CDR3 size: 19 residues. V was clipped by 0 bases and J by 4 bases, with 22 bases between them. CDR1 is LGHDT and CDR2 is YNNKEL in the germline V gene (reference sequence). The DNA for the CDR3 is TGTGCCAGCAGCCAAGATTCCCGGGCGGCGTTATCGGGGTACAATGAGCAGTTCTTC. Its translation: CASSQDSRAALSGYNEQFF.

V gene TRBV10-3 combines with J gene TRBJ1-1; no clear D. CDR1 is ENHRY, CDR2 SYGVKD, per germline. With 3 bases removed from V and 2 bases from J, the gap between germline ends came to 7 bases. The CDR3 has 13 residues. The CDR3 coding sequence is TGTGCCATCAGTGAACAGCCTAACACTGAAGCTTTCTTT. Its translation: CAISEQPNTEAFF.

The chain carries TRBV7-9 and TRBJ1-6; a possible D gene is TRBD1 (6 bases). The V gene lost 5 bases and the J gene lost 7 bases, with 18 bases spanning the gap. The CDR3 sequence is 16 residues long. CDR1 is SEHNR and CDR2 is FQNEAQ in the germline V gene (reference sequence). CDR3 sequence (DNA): TGTGCCAGCAGCCCAGGCGGCCAGGGGAGGAATTCACCCCTCCACTTT. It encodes CASSPGGQGRNSPLHF.